These 27 T cell receptor beta chains were sequenced from one sample in a study of tissue T cells after allogeneic stem cell transplantation. The assay was immunoSEQ multiplex PCR, and TCRdb's table has in-frame clones only and misses some. The table has roughly 2,500 clones, 40% to 55% seen once. Time point in this sample: mouse harvest day 14 after allogeneic transplant. The graft held 10^6 splenic CD5+ T cells and 10^7 T-cell-depleted bone marrow cells. Sequenced input: gut tissue. Every receptor here comes from a female BALB/c mouse given C57BL/6 T cells with graft-versus-host disease after an allogeneic hematopoietic cell transplant.

This clone is termed large. Mouse gene names apply. The read terminates 1 residue before the CDR3 end, so the remaining end is supplied by the germline J gene. J is TRBJ2-7 and V is TRBV19; TRBD2 agrees at 11 bases. This CDR3 region has 14 residues. Unmatched junction bases numbered 0, after V lost 4 bases and J lost 0 bases. Germline V gene sequence: CDR1 FNHDT, CDR2 SITEND (reference sequence). CDR3 DNA, as far as it was read: TGTGCCAGCAGTGACTGGGGGGGCTCCTATGAACAGTAC. This gives the protein CASSDWGGSYEQY. The whole CDR3 reads CASSDWGGSYEQYF.

This clone ranks as medium-sized. Gene names refer to mouse genes. The read terminates 1 residue before the CDR3 end, so the remaining end is supplied by the germline J gene. This chain links TRBV4 with TRBJ2-4; 7 bases are shared with TRBD2. With V trimmed by 4 bases and J by 0 bases, 1 base remained unmatched. From germline, CDR1 is LGHDT and CDR2 YNNKQL (reference sequence). The CDR3 consists of 14 residues. The CDR3 spells CASSWGGSQNTLYF. The covered CDR3 bases are TGTGCCAGCAGCTGGGGGGGTAGTCAAAACACCTTGTAC.

As regards this clone: Gene names are mouse gene names. The CDR3 is cut off 1 residue early in the read; its end comes from the germline J gene. This sequence joins TRBV12-1 and TRBJ2-4; 7 bases agree with TRBD2. Unmatched junction bases numbered 5, after V lost 1 base and J lost 5 bases. Germline lookup yields CDR1 SGHSN and CDR2 HYEKVE. The CDR3 extends over 14 amino acids. The CDR3 spells CASSLVWGINTLYF. The part of the CDR3 DNA that was read is TGTGCCAGCTCTCTTGTCTGGGGGATAAACACCTTGTAC.

This clone is termed large. The gene names given are mouse names. Read sequence stops 1 residue before the CDR3 end, and the germline J gene provides the missing end. The chain combines TRBV13-2 with TRBJ2-7; 9 bases match TRBD1. Trimming at V came to 0 bases and at J to 4 bases, leaving 2 bases not matched to a gene. Germline lookup yields CDR1 NNHNN and CDR2 SYGAGS (reference sequence). The CDR3 extends over 14 amino acids. CDR3 bases read: TGTGCCAGCGGTGATGGGACAGGGGCTTATGAACAGTAC. Residues: CASGDGTGAYEQY. The full CDR3 protein is CASGDGTGAYEQYF.

Remarks on this clone: Mouse germline and gene names are used. The CDR3 extends 1 residue past the end of the read, so its final part is completed from the germline J gene. The V and J genes are TRBV3 and TRBJ2-3, with 7 bases identical to TRBD1. The CDR3 sequence is 14 residues long. Germline V CDR1 and CDR2: SNHLY, FYNGKV (reference sequence). The V and J ends lost 5 bases and 3 bases, in that order; junction bases with no gene match: 5. The DNA read from the CDR3 is TGTGCCAGCAGCCTACAGGGGAGGGCAGAAACGCTGTAT. Translation: CASSLQGRAETLY. The whole CDR3 sequence reads CASSLQGRAETLYF.

About this clone itself: Mouse gene names and germline throughout. The sequence runs out 1 residue before the end of the CDR3; the remainder is reconstructed from the germline J gene. This chain joins TRBV4 and TRBJ2-7, with 7 positions matching TRBD2. V shed 3 bases and J 0 bases; nucleotides not matched to a gene: 2. The CDR3 has 14 residues. In germline, CDR1 is LGHDT, CDR2 YNNKQL (reference sequence). The CDR3: CASSYWGSSYEQYF. CDR3 bases read: TGTGCCAGCAGCTACTGGGGGAGCTCCTATGAACAGTAC.

This clone appeared a single time. Gene names refer to mouse genes. The CDR3 end lies 1 residue beyond the end of the read and is filled in from the germline J gene. The chain employs TRBV12-1 and TRBJ2-7, with 11 bases matching TRBD2. The CDR3 totals 15 residues. The junction had 4 bases not matched to a gene; V was cut back by 4 bases and J by 0 bases. In germline, CDR1 is SGHSN, CDR2 HYEKVE. The part of the CDR3 DNA that was read is TGTGCCAGCTCCCGACTGGGGGGGAGCTCCTATGAACAGTAC. Translated: CASSRLGGSSYEQY. The full CDR3 protein reads CASSRLGGSSYEQYF. Complete variable domain (other parts from reference TRBV12-1 and TRBJ2-7): DSGVVQSPRHIIKEKGGRSVLTCIPISGHSNVVWYQQTLGKELKFLIQHYEKVERDKGFLPSRFSVQQFDDYHSEMNMSALELEDSAMYFCASSRLGGSSYEQYFGPGTRLTVL.

The table lists this clone with a few counts. Mouse gene names apply. The sequence runs out 1 residue before the end of the CDR3; the remainder is reconstructed from the germline J gene. V is TRBV20 and J is TRBJ2-7; TRBD2 is a possible D gene (6 bases). CDR1 is GFQATS and CDR2 is STVNSAI in the germline V gene. V was trimmed by 1 base and J by 0 bases, leaving 7 bases between them. This CDR3 is built from 13 residues. Partial CDR3 DNA: TGTGGTGCTAGGGGGGGGGTCTCCTATGAACAGTAC. It is translated as CGARGGVSYEQY. The complete CDR3 protein is CGARGGVSYEQYF.

This clone was counted between two and nine times. Here the gene names and germline are mouse. The read ends 1 residue before the CDR3 terminus; that terminus is restored from the germline J gene. This chain links TRBV12-2 with TRBJ2-4; the match to TRBD1 covers 10 bases. The J segment lost 4 bases and the V segment lost 0 bases, leaving 0 bases of the junction unmatched. The CDR3 sequence is 14 residues long. In germline, CDR1 is SGHLS, CDR2 HYDKME. The CDR3 reads CASSLGTGENTLYF. The part of the CDR3 DNA that was read is TGTGCCAGCTCTCTCGGGACAGGGGAAAACACCTTGTAC. The complete variable domain, with remaining parts taken from reference TRBV12-2 and TRBJ2-4, reads NSGVVQSPRYIIKGKGERSILKCIPISGHLSVAWYQQTQGQELKFFIQHYDKMERDKGNLPSRFSVQQFDDYHSEMNMSALELEDSAVYFCASSLGTGENTLYFGAGTRLSVL.

As concerns this clone: Any gene name here is a mouse gene name. The read is 1 residue too short to cover the CDR3 end, so that end is filled in from the germline J gene. The chain links TRBV26 to TRBJ2-5; TRBD1 aligns across 9 bases. Germline lookup yields CDR1 KGHPV and CDR2 FQNQEV (reference sequence). This CDR3 contains 15 residues. J was trimmed by 0 bases and V by 6 bases; bases with no gene match: 4. This chain's CDR3 is CASSRDRVNQDTQYF. CDR3 bases read: TGTGCCAGCAGCCGGGACAGGGTTAACCAAGACACCCAGTAC.

There are a few counts of this clone. The gene names given are mouse names. Read data end 1 residue before the CDR3 end; the end is taken from the germline J gene. The chain links TRBV1 to TRBJ2-7; 11 bases fit TRBD2. Germline CDR1 and CDR2: NSQYPW and LRSPGD (reference sequence). This CDR3 region has 16 residues. V shed 0 bases, J shed 3 bases, and the junction held 4 bases outside the gene matches. CDR3 amino acids: CTCSADRLGGVYEQYF. CDR3 DNA (partial): TGCACCTGCAGTGCAGATAGACTGGGGGGGGTCTATGAACAGTAC.

About this clone itself: The gene symbols are mouse symbols. The read finishes 1 residue shy of the CDR3 end, and the germline J gene is used to complete it. The chain joins TRBV3 to TRBJ1-2; TRBD1 matches 7 bases. Germline CDR1 SNHLY, CDR2 FYNGKV (reference sequence). This CDR3 contains 13 residues. V lost 3 bases and J lost 2; bases outside the gene matches: 0. The part of the CDR3 DNA that was read is TGTGCCAGCAGCTTGACAGGGAACTCCGACTACACC. Translation: CASSLTGNSDYT. The entire CDR3 protein is CASSLTGNSDYTF.

Worth noting for this clone: The genes and germline here are from mouse. Here the CDR3 reads CASSSWGGDEQYF. The CDR3 bases that were read are TGTGCCAGCAGCTCCTGGGGGGGCGATGAACAGTAC. The chain recombines TRBV3 with TRBJ2-7; 10 bases fit TRBD2. Read sequence stops 1 residue before the CDR3 end, and the germline J gene provides the missing end. Germline V gene data show CDR1 as SNHLY and CDR2 as FYNGKV (reference sequence). J was trimmed by 5 bases and V by 4 bases; bases with no gene match: 2. The CDR3 totals 13 residues.

A few counts support this clone. Gene and germline names: mouse. The read stops 1 residue short of the end of the CDR3; the missing end is completed from the germline J gene. The chain links TRBV15 to TRBJ2-7, with 9 bases lining up with TRBD2. The J segment lost 7 bases and the V segment lost 5 bases, leaving 6 bases of the junction unmatched. This CDR3 has 13 amino acids. Germline V CDR1 and CDR2: SGHND, FRSKSL. CDR3 amino acids: CASSRTGGWEQYF. The sequenced CDR3 bases are TGTGCCAGCAGTCGAACTGGGGGGTGGGAACAGTAC.

To note about this clone: Mouse germline and gene names are used. The DNA ends 1 residue before the CDR3 does, and the rest of the CDR3 is filled in from the germline J gene. The chain is built from TRBV12-2 and TRBJ1-3; unclear D gene. The CDR3 loop spans 14 amino acids. Per the germline V gene, CDR1 is SGHLS and CDR2 is HYDKME. V lost 0 bases to trimming and J lost 0 bases, with 5 bases between them. The covered CDR3 bases are TGTGCCAGCTCTCTCGACGATTCTGGAAATACGCTCTAT. It yields the protein CASSLDDSGNTLY. The entire CDR3 protein reads CASSLDDSGNTLYF.

A word on this clone: The gene names here belong to mouse. The CDR3 end falls 1 residue outside the read, so it is completed with the germline J gene. V gene TRBV12-2 combines with J gene TRBJ1-3, with D tentatively TRBD1 (6 bases). Germline V gene sequence: CDR1 SGHLS, CDR2 HYDKME. V lost 3 bases, J lost 0 bases, and 8 bases lay in between. The CDR3 spans 14 residues. This CDR3 is CASSWDISGNTLYF. The DNA read from the CDR3 is TGTGCCAGCTCTTGGGACATTTCTGGAAATACGCTCTAT.

By frequency in the sample, this clone is large. These gene names are mouse names. Read sequence stops 1 residue before the CDR3 end, and the germline J gene provides the missing end. This chain uses TRBV12-2 with TRBJ2-2; D gene ambiguous. The CDR3 has 14 residues. The V and J ends lost 0 bases and 4 bases respectively, with 8 bases between them. Germline V lookup: CDR1 SGHLS, CDR2 HYDKME. CDR3 amino acids: CASSLGEGTGQLYF. CDR3 DNA, as far as it was read: TGTGCCAGCTCTCTCGGGGAGGGCACCGGGCAGCTCTAC.

This clone is deemed large. Gene names refer to mouse genes. The read finishes 1 residue shy of the CDR3 end, and the germline J gene is used to complete it. This chain connects TRBV12-2 to TRBJ2-3, with unresolved D. Germline V gene data show CDR1 as SGHLS and CDR2 as HYDKME. The CDR3 runs 13 residues. V gave up 3 bases and J gave up 3 bases, with 9 bases separating them. CDR3 residues: CASSFGSAETLYF. Incomplete CDR3 DNA: TGTGCCAGCTCTTTCGGGTCAGCAGAAACGCTGTAT.

This clone was counted a few times. The gene names here belong to mouse. Read data end 1 residue before the CDR3 end; the end is taken from the germline J gene. The chain is built from TRBV13-3 and TRBJ1-1; D is uncertain. Per germline, CDR1 NNHDY and CDR2 SYVADS. This CDR3 has 10 residues. The ends were cut back, 2 bases at V and 4 bases at J, with 0 bases in the middle. Here the CDR3 reads CASSDTEVFF. The CDR3 DNA, read in part, is TGTGCCAGCAGTGACACAGAAGTCTTC.

This clone was recorded a few times. Genes here carry mouse names. The missing CDR3 end, 1 residue past where the read stops, is filled in from the germline J gene. The chain employs TRBV3 and TRBJ2-2; D gene ambiguous. Germline V gives CDR1 SNHLY, CDR2 FYNGKV (reference sequence). This CDR3 comprises 14 residues. The V end lost 6 bases, the J end lost 0 bases, and 8 bases lay between the germline ends. CDR3 sequence reads: CASRPGSNTGQLYF. The CDR3 bases that were read are TGTGCCAGCAGACCGGGGTCAAACACCGGGCAGCTCTAC. The complete variable domain, with remaining parts taken from reference TRBV3 and TRBJ2-2, reads GPKVLQIPSHQIIDMGQMVTLNCDPVSNHLYFYWYKQILGQQMEFLVNFYNGKVMEKSKLFKDQFSVERPDGSYFTLKIQPTALEDSAVYFCASRPGSNTGQLYFGEGSKLTVL.

This clone has more than one count but fewer than ten. Mouse names are used for the genes. The read finishes 1 residue shy of the CDR3 end, and the germline J gene is used to complete it. The chain has TRBV24 and TRBJ2-1; 10 bases line up with TRBD2. Germline V gives CDR1 KGHTA, CDR2 FRNEEI. CDR3 length: 16 residues. Losses at the gene ends were 3 bases for V and 6 bases for J; bases not matched to a gene: 8. The sequenced CDR3 bases are TGTGCCAGCAGTCTTCCTCGACTGGGGGGTGTTGCTGAGCAGTTC. This gives the protein CASSLPRLGGVAEQF. The CDR3 reads in full as CASSLPRLGGVAEQFF.

With respect to this clone: Genes and germline are mouse. The sequence runs out 1 residue before the end of the CDR3; the remainder is reconstructed from the germline J gene. The chain links TRBV31 to TRBJ2-5; TRBD2 matches 10 bases. The germline CDR1 and CDR2 sequences are GKSSPN and SITVG. The CDR3 sequence is 16 residues long. V gave up 0 bases and J gave up 3 bases; unmatched junction bases: 6. The CDR3: CAWSLGWGGAQDTQYF. The sequenced part of the CDR3 DNA is TGTGCCTGGAGTCTAGGCTGGGGGGGCGCGCAAGACACCCAGTAC.

This clone was seen a few times. The listed genes are named as in mouse. Coverage ceases 1 residue before the CDR3 finishes, and the germline J gene fills in the end. The V call is TRBV16, the J call TRBJ1-4; possible D gene TRBD1, 6 bases. This CDR3 region has 15 residues. V gave up 5 bases and J gave up 7 bases, with 17 bases separating them. Germline CDR1 reads SGHSA; CDR2 reads FRNQAP. The CDR3 loop reads CASSPEGGRGERLFF. The CDR3 bases that were read are TGTGCAAGCAGCCCGGAGGGGGGGCGAGGCGAAAGATTATTT.

This clone appeared a few times. Each gene name is a mouse one. The read comes to an end 1 residue before the CDR3 does, leaving the germline J gene to fill in the end. The rearrangement joins TRBV2 to TRBJ2-4; TRBD2 matches 9 bases. Germline V gene data show CDR1 as LGHNA and CDR2 as YSYQKL. The CDR3 runs 15 residues. V shed 4 bases and J 0 bases; nucleotides not matched to a gene: 2. CDR3 bases read: TGTGCCAGCAGCCTCGACTGGGGGAGTCAAAACACCTTGTAC. Its translation is CASSLDWGSQNTLY. The whole CDR3 reads CASSLDWGSQNTLYF.

With respect to this clone: Mouse gene names and germline throughout. From the germline J gene comes the end of the CDR3, since the read stops 1 residue before it. The chain recombines TRBV15 with TRBJ1-1; no definite D call. Germline lookup yields CDR1 SGHND and CDR2 FRSKSL. The CDR3 spans 12 residues. Trimming removed 6 bases from V and 1 base from J, with 6 bases in between. The CDR3 sequence is CASRRQNTEVFF. The CDR3 DNA, read in part, is TGTGCCAGCAGGCGACAAAACACAGAAGTCTTC.

A note on this clone: Mouse germline and gene names are used. The CDR3: CASSLSTGGGQLYF. The CDR3 DNA, read in part, is TGTGCCAGCAGTCTGTCTACAGGCGGCGGGCAGCTCTAC. The chain couples TRBV26 to TRBJ2-2; perhaps TRBD1 as D (5 bases). The DNA ends 1 residue before the CDR3 does, and the rest of the CDR3 is filled in from the germline J gene. From germline, CDR1 is KGHPV and CDR2 FQNQEV (reference sequence). This CDR3 is built from 14 residues. Trimming shortened V by 0 bases and J by 7 bases, and 9 bases separated the two germline ends.

On this clone itself: Gene names are the mouse ones. The missing CDR3 end, 1 residue past where the read stops, is filled in from the germline J gene. The rearrangement uses TRBV1 and TRBJ2-1, with unresolved D. Germline V CDR1 and CDR2: NSQYPW, LRSPGD (reference sequence). The V end was cut by 0 bases, the J end by 8 bases, with 5 bases between. This CDR3 is built from 12 residues. Partial CDR3 DNA: TGCACCTGCAGTGCAGACCGGACTGAGCAGTTC. Protein product: CTCSADRTEQF. The whole CDR3 region reads CTCSADRTEQFF. Filled out from reference TRBV1 and TRBJ2-1, the complete variable domain reads VTLLEQNPRWRLVPRGQAVNLRCILKNSQYPWMSWYQQDLQKQLQWLFTLRSPGDKEVKSLPGADYLATRVTDTELRLQVANMSQGRTLYCTCSADRTEQFFGPGTRLTVL.